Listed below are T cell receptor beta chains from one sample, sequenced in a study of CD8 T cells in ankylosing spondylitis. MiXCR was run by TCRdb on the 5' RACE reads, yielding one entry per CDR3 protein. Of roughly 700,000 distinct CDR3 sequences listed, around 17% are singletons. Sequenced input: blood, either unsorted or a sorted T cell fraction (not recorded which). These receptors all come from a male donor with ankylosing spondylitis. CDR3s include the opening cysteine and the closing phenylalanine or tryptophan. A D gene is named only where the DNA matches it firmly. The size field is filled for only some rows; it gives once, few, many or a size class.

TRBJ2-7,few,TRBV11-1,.,CASSFGTGMSYEQYF,TGTGCCAGCAGCTTCGGGACGGGGATGTCCTACGAGCAGTACTTC
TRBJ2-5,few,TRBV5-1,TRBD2,CASSFLGLAGAEETQYF,TGCGCCAGCAGCTTCCTAGGACTAGCGGGGGCCGAAGAGACCCAGTACTTC
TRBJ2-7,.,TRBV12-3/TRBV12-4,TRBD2,CASSSRGTSGAQYF,TGTGCCAGCAGTTCCCGGGGGACTAGCGGAGCGCAGTACTTC
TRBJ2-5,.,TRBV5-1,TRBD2,CASSSYPQLAGAGETQYF,TGCGCCAGCAGCTCCTATCCCCAACTAGCGGGAGCTGGAGAGACCCAGTACTTC
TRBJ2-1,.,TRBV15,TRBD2,CATSRGASGYNEQFF,TGTGCCACCAGCAGAGGGGCTAGCGGATACAATGAGCAGTTCTTC
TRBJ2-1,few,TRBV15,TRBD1,CATSREKGTGYNEQFF,TGTGCCACCAGCAGAGAAAAAGGGACAGGGTACAATGAGCAGTTCTTC
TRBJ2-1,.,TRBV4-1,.,CASSQYGDPYNEQFF,TGCGCCAGCAGCCAATACGGGGACCCCTACAATGAGCAGTTCTTC
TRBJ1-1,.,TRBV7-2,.,CASSLRDKEIGVEAFF,TGTGCCAGCAGCTTACGGGACAAGGAAATCGGAGTTGAAGCTTTCTTT
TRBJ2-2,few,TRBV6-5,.,CASRGYTGELFF,TGTGCCAGCAGGGGCTACACCGGGGAGCTGTTTTTT
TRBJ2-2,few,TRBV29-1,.,CSVGVGNTGELFF,TGCAGCGTGGGCGTGGGGAACACCGGGGAGCTGTTTTTT
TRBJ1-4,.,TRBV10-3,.,CAISDGATNEKLFF,TGTGCCATCAGCGACGGGGCAACTAATGAAAAACTGTTTTTT
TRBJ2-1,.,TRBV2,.,CASRGSEKQFF,TGTGCCAGCAGGGGGTCTGAGAAGCAGTTCTTC
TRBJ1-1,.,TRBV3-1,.,CASSALENTEAFF,TGTGCCAGCAGCGCTCTAGAGAACACTGAAGCTTTCTTT
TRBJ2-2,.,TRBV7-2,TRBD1,CASSSQDRASGELFF,TGTGCCAGCAGCTCCCAAGACAGGGCGAGCGGGGAGCTGTTTTTT
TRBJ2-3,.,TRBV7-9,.,CASSLVYAGRTDTQYF,TGTGCCAGCAGCTTAGTATACGCAGGGCGCACAGATACGCAGTATTTT
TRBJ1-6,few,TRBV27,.,CASSSPTRGRNSPLHF,TGTGCCAGCAGTTCCCCAACCAGGGGACGGAATTCACCCCTCCACTTT
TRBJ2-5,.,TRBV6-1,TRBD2,CASRTTRPGRGETQYF,TGTGCCAGCAGAACCACTAGACCAGGGCGGGGGGAGACCCAGTACTTC
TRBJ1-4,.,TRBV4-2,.,CASSQDGERNEKLFF,TGTGCCAGCAGCCAAGATGGGGAACGTAATGAAAAACTGTTTTTT
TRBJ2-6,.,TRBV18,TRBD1,CASSPRGQGLTGANVLTF,TGTGCCAGCTCACCACGGGGACAGGGATTAACCGGGGCCAACGTCCTGACTTTC
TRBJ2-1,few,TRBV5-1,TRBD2,CASSLDTSGGAEQFF,TGCGCCAGCAGCTTGGACACTAGCGGGGGGGCGGAGCAGTTCTTC
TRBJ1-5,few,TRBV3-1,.,CASSRDSEQPQHF,TGTGCCAGCAGCCGCGACAGCGAGCAGCCCCAGCATTTT
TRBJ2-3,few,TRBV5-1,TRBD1,CASSLGGTGTGADTQYF,TGCGCCAGCAGCTTGGGAGGGACCGGGACAGGGGCCGATACGCAGTATTTT
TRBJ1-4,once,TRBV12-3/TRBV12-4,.,CASSPTGTTNEKLFF,TGTGCCAGCAGCCCAACAGGAACAACTAATGAAAAACTGTTTTTT
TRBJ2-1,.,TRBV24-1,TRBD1,CATSDQRPGQGDHEQFF,TGTGCCACCAGTGATCAACGCCCGGGACAGGGCGATCATGAGCAGTTCTTC
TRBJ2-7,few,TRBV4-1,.,CASSQVTGPTYEQYF,TGCGCCAGCAGCCAAGTTACGGGGCCTACCTACGAGCAGTACTTC
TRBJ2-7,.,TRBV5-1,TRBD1,CASSVPDRGIYEQYF,TGCGCCAGCAGCGTTCCGGACAGGGGAATCTACGAGCAGTACTTC
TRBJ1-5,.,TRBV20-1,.,CSARDRRVGGVKYQPQHF,TGCAGTGCTAGAGATCGGAGGGTCGGCGGGGTAAAATATCAGCCCCAGCATTTT
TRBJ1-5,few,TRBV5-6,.,CASSLGSNRGNQPQHF,TGTGCCAGCAGCTTGGGAAGCAATCGAGGCAATCAGCCCCAGCATTTT
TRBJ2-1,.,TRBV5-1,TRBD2,CASSKVGTRTYNEQFF,TGCGCCAGCAGTAAGGTAGGGACTAGGACCTACAATGAGCAGTTCTTC
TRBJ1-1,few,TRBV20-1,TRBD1,CSPDRGRRLGTEAFF,TGCAGCCCCGACAGGGGGCGCCGTTTGGGCACTGAAGCTTTCTTT
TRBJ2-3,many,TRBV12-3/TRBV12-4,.,CATVRTDTQYF,TGTGCCACTGTACGGACAGATACGCAGTATTTT
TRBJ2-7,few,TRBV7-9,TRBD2,CASSLVASGEQYF,TGTGCCAGCAGCTTAGTTGCTAGCGGGGAGCAGTACTTC
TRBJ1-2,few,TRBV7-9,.,CASSLAYGYTF,TGTGCCAGCAGCTTAGCCTATGGCTACACCTTC
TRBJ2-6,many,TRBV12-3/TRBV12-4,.,CASSLSYSGANVLTF,TGTGCCAGCAGTTTAAGTTACTCTGGGGCCAACGTCCTGACTTTC
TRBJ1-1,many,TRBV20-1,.,CSARKNTEAFF,TGCAGTGCTAGAAAAAACACTGAAGCTTTCTTT
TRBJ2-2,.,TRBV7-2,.,CASSTDRFRGELFF,TGTGCCAGCAGCACCGACAGGTTCCGGGGGGAGCTGTTTTTT
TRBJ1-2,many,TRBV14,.,CASSPDSSARDGYTF,TGTGCCAGCAGCCCGGACAGTTCCGCGAGGGATGGCTACACCTTC
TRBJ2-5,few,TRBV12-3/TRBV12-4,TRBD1,CASSYSGTGEETQYF,TGTGCCAGCAGTTACTCCGGGACAGGGGAAGAGACCCAGTACTTC
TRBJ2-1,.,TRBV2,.,CASSSRGFGEQFF,TGTGCCAGCAGTTCCAGGGGATTCGGTGAGCAGTTCTTC
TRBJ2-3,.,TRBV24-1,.,CATSDRTVTDTQYF,TGTGCCACCAGTGATCGGACCGTCACAGATACGCAGTATTTT
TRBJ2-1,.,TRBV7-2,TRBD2,CASSSEGLVFFF,TGTGCCAGCAGCTCCGAGGGACTAGTTTTCTTCTTC
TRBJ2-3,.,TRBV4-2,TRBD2,CASSQPSGSGVDTQYF,TGTGCCAGCAGCCAACCTAGCGGGAGTGGGGTAGATACGCAGTATTTT
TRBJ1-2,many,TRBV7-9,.,CASSLGSGYGYTF,TGTGCCAGCAGCTTAGGGTCGGGCTATGGCTACACCTTC
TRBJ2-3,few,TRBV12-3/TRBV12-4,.,CASSWHGVQGTDTQYF,TGTGCCAGCAGTTGGCACGGGGTTCAGGGGACAGATACGCAGTATTTT
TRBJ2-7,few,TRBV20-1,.,CSARLWGNYEQYF,TGCAGTGCTAGATTGTGGGGGAATTACGAGCAGTACTTC
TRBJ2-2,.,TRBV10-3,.,CAISFRANTGELFF,TGTGCCATCTCGTTCCGAGCGAACACCGGGGAGCTGTTTTTT
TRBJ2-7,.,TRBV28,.,CASTPGDTQRYEQYF,TGTGCCAGCACCCCTGGGGACACCCAGAGGTACGAGCAGTACTTC
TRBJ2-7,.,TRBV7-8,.,CASSLVQSSYEQYF,TGTGCCAGCAGCTTAGTGCAGAGCTCCTACGAGCAGTACTTC
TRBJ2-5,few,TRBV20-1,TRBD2,CSAPTSGGGTQYF,TGCAGTGCCCCAACTAGCGGGGGAGGGACCCAGTACTTC
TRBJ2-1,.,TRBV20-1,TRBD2,CSARDLAGGEDEQFF,TGCAGTGCTAGAGATCTAGCGGGAGGTGAAGATGAGCAGTTCTTC
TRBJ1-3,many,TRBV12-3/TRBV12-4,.,CASSLQGNTIYF,TGTGCCAGCAGTTTACAAGGAAACACCATATATTTT
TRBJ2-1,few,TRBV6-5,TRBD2,CASRTRTSGALNEQFF,TGTGCCAGCAGAACTCGGACTAGCGGGGCCCTCAATGAGCAGTTCTTC
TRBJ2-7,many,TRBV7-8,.,CASSPGLGYEQYF,TGTGCCAGCAGCCCGGGACTCGGATACGAGCAGTACTTC
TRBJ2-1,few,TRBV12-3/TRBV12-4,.,CASTPMTGLPNEQFF,TGTGCCAGCACCCCGATGACGGGGCTGCCCAATGAGCAGTTCTTC
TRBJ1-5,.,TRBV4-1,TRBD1,CASSQGQGKQPQHF,TGCGCCAGCAGCCAGGGACAGGGAAAACAGCCCCAGCATTTT
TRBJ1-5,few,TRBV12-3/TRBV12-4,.,CASSRDTYQPQHF,TGTGCCAGCAGTCGGGACACTTATCAGCCCCAGCATTTT
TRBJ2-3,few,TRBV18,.,CASSPLFAGDTDTQYF,TGTGCCAGCTCACCATTATTCGCCGGGGACACAGATACGCAGTATTTT
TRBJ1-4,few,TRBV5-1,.,CASSLVDATNEKLFF,TGCGCCAGCAGCTTGGTGGATGCAACTAATGAAAAACTGTTTTTT
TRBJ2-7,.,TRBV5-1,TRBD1,CASSFGGTVGEQYF,TGCGCCAGCAGCTTTGGTGGGACAGTGGGCGAGCAGTACTTC
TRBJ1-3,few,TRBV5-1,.,CASRDSYAGNTIYF,TGCGCCAGCAGAGACAGTTACGCTGGAAACACCATATATTTT